The 26 T cell receptor beta chains presented below share a single source sample, sequenced in a study of T cell repertoires in cytomegalovirus infection. Each CDR3 protein is one row after TCRdb ran MiXCR on the reads. The sample shows 600,000 to 800,000 distinct CDR3 sequences, 20% to 25% of them seen only once. The sequenced sample was CD8+ T cells from PBMCs. These TCRs come from a human donor in good health (CMV status not recorded). Some clones in this sample may be carry-over from other donors' samples.

The J gene is TRBJ2-7, the V gene TRBV2, with TRBD2 identical over 7 bases. The CDR3 has 13 amino acids. CDR1 is SNHLY and CDR2 is FYNNEI in the germline V gene. With 6 bases clipped from V and 0 bases from J, the junction kept 2 bases outside the gene matches. The CDR3 nucleotides read TGTGCCAGCAGGGGGGGGAGCTCCTACGAGCAGTACGTC. As protein: CASRGGSSYEQYV.

This clonotype has at least ten counts. This sequence joins TRBV6-2 or TRBV6-3 and TRBJ1-1; 7 bases agree with TRBD1. The CDR3 is 17 residues long. V lost 2 bases to trimming and J lost 1 base; unmatched junction nucleotides: 10. Germline CDR1 reads MNHEY; CDR2 reads SVGEGT. The CDR3 nucleotides are TGTGCCAGCAGTTACGCTGAAGGGGGGACAGCGAACACTGAAGCTTTCTTT. Translated: CASSYAEGGTANTEAFF.

This chain links TRBV19 with TRBJ1-1; D may be TRBD1 (5 bases). The CDR3 extends over 12 amino acids. The germline V gene encodes CDR1 LNHDA and CDR2 SQIVND (reference sequence). The V end was cut by 7 bases, the J end by 3 bases, with 9 bases between. In DNA, the CDR3 is TGTGCCAGTACGGGGGGGTACACTGAAGCTTTCTTT. Translated: CASTGGYTEAFF.

Only a few counts were recorded for this clonotype. This chain joins TRBV7-9 and TRBJ2-2; TRBD1 agrees at 7 bases. Trimming took 10 bases from V and 0 from J; bases not matched to a gene: 2. The V gene's germline CDR1 is SEHNR and CDR2 FQNEAQ (reference sequence). CDR3 length: 13 residues. The CDR3 protein is CATGTANTGELFF. The CDR3 bases are TGTGCCACCGGGACAGCGAACACCGGGGAGCTGTTTTTT.

V gene TRBV11-2 combines with J gene TRBJ2-2; perhaps TRBD2 as D (5 bases). V was clipped by 2 bases and J by 6 bases, with 16 bases between them. The length of the CDR3 is 16 residues. CDR1 is SGHAT, CDR2 FQNNGV, per germline. CDR3: CASSLYPGFYSGELFF. CDR3 DNA: TGTGCCAGCAGCTTATATCCGGGATTCTACTCCGGGGAGCTGTTTTTT.

V is TRBV20-1 and J is TRBJ1-5; D call uncertain. The CDR3 has 14 residues. Germline-derived CDR1 and CDR2 are DFQATT and SNEGSKA (reference sequence). Trimming stripped 6 bases from V and 4 bases from J, with 16 bases between. DNA for the CDR3: TGCAGTGCCCCGCATGGGTTGGGAAATCAGCCCCAGCATTTT. Protein product: CSAPHGLGNQPQHF.

The rearrangement uses TRBV12-3 or TRBV12-4 and TRBJ2-2; 7 bases align to TRBD1. With 6 bases clipped from V and 2 bases from J, the junction kept 3 bases outside the gene matches. CDR3 size: 14 residues. The CDR3 here is CASSWDSNTGELFF. CDR3 DNA sequence: TGTGCCAGCAGCTGGGACAGTAACACCGGGGAGCTGTTTTTT.

This clonotype has more than one count but fewer than ten. The chain uses TRBV7-6 and TRBJ1-5; 9 nucleotides align to TRBD1. This CDR3 is 14 amino acids long. J was trimmed by 7 bases and V by 5 bases; bases with no gene match: 6. Germline V gene lookup returns CDR1 SGHVS and CDR2 FNYEAQ. CDR3 residues: CASSGKGQGQPQHF. The CDR3 DNA reads TGTGCCAGCAGCGGAAAGGGACAGGGCCAGCCCCAGCATTTT.

This clonotype has a handful of counts. The chain links TRBV2 to TRBJ2-7; D possibly corresponds to TRBD2 (5 bases). The V and J ends lost 8 bases and 2 bases respectively, with 16 bases between them. There are 14 residues in the CDR3. CDR1 and CDR2 from the germline V gene are SNHLY and FYNNEI. The CDR3 bases are TGTGCCAGCCCGGTCCACCCTAGCACCTACGAGCAGTACGTC. The encoded protein is CASPVHPSTYEQYV.

The rearrangement joins TRBV20-1 to TRBJ2-3; D is uncertain. Trimming shortened V by 6 bases and J by 1 base, and 8 bases separated the two germline ends. CDR3 length: 12 residues. CDR1 is DFQATT, CDR2 SNEGSKA, per germline (reference sequence). DNA for the CDR3: TGCAGTGCCCTGTCGGGCACAGATACGCAGTATTTT. Amino acid sequence: CSALSGTDTQYF.

Comments on this clonotype: This may arise from a read error, as a much more abundant clone is one base away. The rearrangement links TRBV19 to TRBJ1-5; D might be TRBD1 (5 bases). Trimming removed 3 bases from V and 7 bases from J, with 13 bases in between. This CDR3 has 14 amino acids. In germline, CDR1 is LNHDA, CDR2 SQIVND (reference sequence). The CDR3 sequence is CASSILGDGQPQHF. The CDR3 region has the DNA TGTGCCAGTAGTATCTTGGGGGACGGGCAGCCCCAGCATTTT.

The V call is TRBV7-6, the J call TRBJ2-2; 7 bases align to TRBD1. The CDR3 sequence is 16 residues long. The V gene end was trimmed by 5 bases and the J gene end by 5 bases; junction bases not matched to a gene: 11. Germline lookup yields CDR1 SGHVS and CDR2 FNYEAQ. The CDR3 sequence is CASSDRQGRRTGELFF. The CDR3 DNA reads TGTGCCAGCAGCGACAGACAGGGTAGAAGAACCGGGGAGCTGTTTTTT.

The rearrangement links TRBV7-3 to TRBJ2-1; maybe TRBD2 (5 bases). The CDR3 sequence is 15 residues long. Germline CDR1 is SGHTA and CDR2 is FQGTGA. Deletions cut 5 bases from V and 3 bases from J, with 14 bases between. In DNA form, the CDR3 reads TGTGCCAGCAGCCTCGGACTTGAGATCTACAATGAGCAGTTCTTC. This gives the protein CASSLGLEIYNEQFF.

This clonotype was seen only a few times. The gene calls are TRBV28 and TRBJ2-1; 7 nucleotides line up with TRBD2. With 4 bases clipped from V and 5 bases from J, the junction kept 5 bases outside the gene matches. The CDR3 is 14 residues long. Germline CDR1 reads MDHEN; CDR2 reads SYDVKM. The CDR3 DNA is TGTGCCAGCAGTTCTAGCGGACTAAACAATGAGCAGTTCTTC. Protein product: CASSSSGLNNEQFF.

This clonotype was recorded a few times. The gene calls are TRBV20-1 and TRBJ2-6; D is possibly TRBD2 (5 bases). There are 17 residues in the CDR3. Germline CDR1 DFQATT, CDR2 SNEGSKA (reference sequence). V shed 0 bases and J shed 2 bases, with 14 bases lying between them. The CDR3 bases are TGCAGTGCTAGAGATTCGAGCGGAACCACTGGGGCCAACGTCCTGACTTTC. Residues: CSARDSSGTTGANVLTF.

DNA of the CDR3: TGTGCCAGCAGCTTGGCCGGGGGGACAGGGGGTTATGAGCAGTTCTTC. It is translated as CASSLAGGTGGYEQFF. This chain connects TRBV5-5 to TRBJ2-1; 11 positions match TRBD1. CDR1 is SGHKS and CDR2 is YYEKEE in the germline V gene (reference sequence). The V and J ends lost 0 bases and 8 bases, in that order; junction bases with no gene match: 7. The CDR3 length is 16 residues.

This clonotype was seen once. This sequence joins TRBV10-3 and TRBJ1-6; D is unclear. This CDR3 is 17 amino acids long. Trimming shortened V by 0 bases and J by 0 bases, and 9 bases separated the two germline ends. CDR1 is ENHRY and CDR2 is SYGVKD in the germline V gene. The CDR3, as DNA: TGTGCCATCAGTGAGTCGACCCCGAGCTCCTATAATTCACCCCTCCACTTT. Protein sequence: CAISESTPSSYNSPLHF.

This clonotype has ten or more counts. V is TRBV7-6 and J is TRBJ1-1; no firm D call. The CDR3 totals 19 residues. Trimming removed 0 bases from V and 0 bases from J, with 20 bases in between. Germline V gene lookup returns CDR1 SGHVS and CDR2 FNYEAQ. The CDR3 sequence: CASSLALPDGLPMNTEAFF. CDR3 sequence (DNA): TGTGCCAGCAGCTTAGCGTTACCGGACGGCTTACCCATGAACACTGAAGCTTTCTTT.

This sequence joins TRBV29-1 and TRBJ2-5; 8 bases line up with TRBD1. The CDR3 has 15 amino acids. Germline CDR1 reads SQVTM; CDR2 reads ANQGSEA. J gave up 4 bases and V 1 base, and 8 bases lay outside the gene matches. The CDR3 DNA reads as TGCAGCGTTGAAGGGGGACAGGACCGAGGAGAGACCCAGTACTTC. It encodes CSVEGGQDRGETQYF.

This clonotype was counted only a few times. This chain links TRBV20-1 with TRBJ2-7; 8 nucleotides agree with TRBD2. CDR1 DFQATT and CDR2 SNEGSKA come from the germline V gene (reference sequence). The CDR3 spans 15 residues. Germline trimming cut 1 base from V and 0 bases from J; bases unmatched to any gene: 5. In DNA form, the CDR3 reads TGCAGTGCTAGAGGGGAGCGGGGGCCCTCCTACGAGCAGTACTTC. Translation gives CSARGERGPSYEQYF.

This clonotype has more than one count but fewer than ten. V usage is TRBV7-8 and J usage is TRBJ2-7; 8 bases are shared with TRBD1. Germline lookup yields CDR1 SGHVS and CDR2 FQNEAQ. This CDR3 spans 15 amino acids. V lost 5 bases to trimming and J lost 7 bases; unmatched junction nucleotides: 13. As DNA, the CDR3 is TGTGCCAGCAGCCCCGCCAACCAGGGGGCTGATGAGCAGTACGTC. Its translation is CASSPANQGADEQYV.

Only one count was recorded for this clonotype. The chain carries TRBV13 and TRBJ1-1, with a possible D match to TRBD1 (5 bases). Between the trimmed V and J ends, which lost 4 bases and 1 base, there was a span of 13 bases. The CDR3 is 15 residues long. Germline CDR1 is PRHDT and CDR2 is FYEKMQ (reference sequence). For the CDR3, the DNA is TGTGCCAGCAGCTCGCAAGGGGAGGGGAACACTGAAGCTTTCTTT. Translating it yields CASSSQGEGNTEAFF.

The sample holds a few counts of this clonotype. The chain links TRBV13 to TRBJ1-3, with D possibly TRBD1 on 5 matching bases. Trimming took 4 bases from V and 0 from J, leaving 10 bases between them. Germline V gene data show CDR1 as PRHDT and CDR2 as FYEKMQ (reference sequence). This CDR3 region has 15 residues. CDR3 in amino acids: CASSSRQRSGNTIYF. The CDR3 coding sequence is TGTGCCAGCAGCTCGAGACAGCGCTCTGGAAACACCATATATTTT.

This clonotype was counted between two and nine times. J is TRBJ1-6 and V is TRBV14; no clear D. V lost 0 bases to trimming and J lost 7 bases, with 13 bases between them. CDR1 and CDR2 (germline): SGHDN, FVKESK. CDR3 length: 16 residues. This CDR3 is CASSQEPTILNSPLHF. CDR3 nucleotide sequence: TGTGCCAGCAGCCAAGAACCGACCATACTGAATTCACCCCTCCACTTT.

With regard to this clonotype: Possible read error: a much larger clone is one base away. The genes are TRBV7-4 and TRBJ2-6, with D perhaps assigned TRBD1 or TRBD2 (6 bases each). CDR3 length equals 17 residues. The germline V gene has CDR1 SGHVT and CDR2 SQSDAQ. The CDR3 loop is CASSGRGETSGAKVLTF. The CDR3 coding sequence is TGTGCCAGCAGCGGTAGGGGGGAAACATCTGGGGCCAAAGTCCTGACTTTC.

V gene TRBV6-6 combines with J gene TRBJ2-3; D perhaps matches TRBD1 (6 bases). Looked up from germline, CDR1 is MNHNY and CDR2 is SVGAGI (reference sequence). The CDR3 covers 17 residues. V lost 0 bases, J lost 0 bases, and 13 bases lay in between. The CDR3 loop reads CASSYSLRTASTDTQYF. CDR3 in DNA: TGTGCCAGCAGTTACTCGTTACGGACAGCTAGCACAGATACGCAGTATTTT.